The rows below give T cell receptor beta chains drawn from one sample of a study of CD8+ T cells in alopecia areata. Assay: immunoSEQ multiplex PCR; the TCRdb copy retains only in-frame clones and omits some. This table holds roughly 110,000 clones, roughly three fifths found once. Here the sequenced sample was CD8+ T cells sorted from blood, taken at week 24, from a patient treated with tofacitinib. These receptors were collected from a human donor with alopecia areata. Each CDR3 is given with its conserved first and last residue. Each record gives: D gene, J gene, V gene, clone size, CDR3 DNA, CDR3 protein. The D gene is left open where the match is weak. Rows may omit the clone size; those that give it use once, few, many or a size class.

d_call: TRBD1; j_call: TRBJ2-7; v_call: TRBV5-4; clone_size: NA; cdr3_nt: TGTGCCAGCAGCTCGGACAGGGGATCCTACGAGCAGTACTTC; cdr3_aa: CASSSDRGSYEQYF
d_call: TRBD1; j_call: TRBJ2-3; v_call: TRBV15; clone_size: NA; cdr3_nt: TGTGCCACCAGCACCGGGACAGGGAGCACAGATACGCAGTATTTT; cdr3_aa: CATSTGTGSTDTQYF
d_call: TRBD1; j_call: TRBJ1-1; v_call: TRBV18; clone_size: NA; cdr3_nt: TGTGCCAGCTCACCACCGAAGGGGGCCCTCATGAACACTGAAGCTTTCTTT; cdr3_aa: CASSPPKGALMNTEAFF
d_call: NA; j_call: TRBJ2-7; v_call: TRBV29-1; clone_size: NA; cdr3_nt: TGCAGCGTACTGGACCCGTGGAACGGGTACGAGCAGTACTTC; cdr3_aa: CSVLDPWNGYEQYF
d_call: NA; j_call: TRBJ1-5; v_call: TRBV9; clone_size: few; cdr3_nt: TGTGCCAGCAGCGTAAATAGCAATCAGCCCCAGCATTTT; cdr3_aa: CASSVNSNQPQHF
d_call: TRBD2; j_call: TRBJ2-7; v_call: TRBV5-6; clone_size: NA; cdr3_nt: TGTGCCAGCAGCCGCCCCCGGGGGGGATCCTACGAGCAGTACTTC; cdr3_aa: CASSRPRGGSYEQYF
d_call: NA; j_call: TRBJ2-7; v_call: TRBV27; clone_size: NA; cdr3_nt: TGTGCCAGCAGTTCTTCCCTCGATCCTAACTACGAGCAGTACTTC; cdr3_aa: CASSSSLDPNYEQYF
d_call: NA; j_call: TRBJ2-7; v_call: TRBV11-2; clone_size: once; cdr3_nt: TGTGCCAGCAGCTCTACAACCTACGAGCAGTACTTC; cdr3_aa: CASSSTTYEQYF
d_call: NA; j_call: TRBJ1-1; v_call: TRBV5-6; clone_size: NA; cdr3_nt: TGTGCCAGCAGAAGGGGAGGGACTGAAGCTTTCTTT; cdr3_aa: CASRRGGTEAFF
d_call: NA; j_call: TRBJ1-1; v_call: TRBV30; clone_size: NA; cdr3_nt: TGTGCCTGGAGTTTCGACACTGAACAAGCTTTCTTT; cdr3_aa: CAWSFDTEQAFF
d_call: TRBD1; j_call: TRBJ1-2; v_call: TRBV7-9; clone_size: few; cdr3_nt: TGTGCCAGCAGCTGGGACAGATCCTATGGCTACACCTTC; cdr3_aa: CASSWDRSYGYTF
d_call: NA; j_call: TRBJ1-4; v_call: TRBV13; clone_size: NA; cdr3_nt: TGTGCCAGCAGTTTTGCCCCCGGAGCGATTAATGAAAAACTGTTTTTT; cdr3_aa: CASSFAPGAINEKLFF
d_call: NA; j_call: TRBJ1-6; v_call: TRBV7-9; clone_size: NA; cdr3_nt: TGTGCCAGCAGCTTAGACAGCACTACTTCACCCCTCCACTTT; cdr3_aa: CASSLDSTTSPLHF
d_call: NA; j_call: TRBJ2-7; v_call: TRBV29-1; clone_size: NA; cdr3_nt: TGCAGCGTTGAAGAGCGGACAGGACTATACGAGCAGTACTTC; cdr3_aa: CSVEERTGLYEQYF
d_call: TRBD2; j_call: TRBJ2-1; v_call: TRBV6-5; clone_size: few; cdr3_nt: TGTGCCAGCAGTGGGACTAGTCTCGGGGAGCAGTTCTTC; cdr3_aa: CASSGTSLGEQFF
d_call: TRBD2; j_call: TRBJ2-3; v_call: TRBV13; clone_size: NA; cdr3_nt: TGTGCCAGCAGCGCTAGCGGGGGGGCGGCAGATACGCAGTATTTT; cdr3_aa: CASSASGGAADTQYF
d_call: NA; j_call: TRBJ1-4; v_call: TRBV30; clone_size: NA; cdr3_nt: TGTGCCTGGAGGGGCGTATCAGGGGATTACGATGAAAAACTGTTTTTT; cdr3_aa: CAWRGVSGDYDEKLFF
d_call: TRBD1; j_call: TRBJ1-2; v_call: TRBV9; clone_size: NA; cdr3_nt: TGTGCCAGCAGCACTCGGACAGGGGATTTCCCCTATGGCTACACCTTC; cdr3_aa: CASSTRTGDFPYGYTF
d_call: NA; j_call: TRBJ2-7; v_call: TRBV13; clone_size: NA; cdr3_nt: TGTGCCAGCAGCTTACGGGGTCTGTCAGCTTACGAGCAGTACTTC; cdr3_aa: CASSLRGLSAYEQYF
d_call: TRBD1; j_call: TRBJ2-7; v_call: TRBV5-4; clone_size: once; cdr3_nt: TGTGCCAGCAACCCACCGGGACAGGGCTCCGAGCAGTACTTC; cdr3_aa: CASNPPGQGSEQYF
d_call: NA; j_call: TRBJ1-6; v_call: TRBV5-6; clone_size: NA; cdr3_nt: TGTGCCAGCAGTGTGAGACCGGGACACATTAATTCACCCCTCCACTTT; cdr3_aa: CASSVRPGHINSPLHF
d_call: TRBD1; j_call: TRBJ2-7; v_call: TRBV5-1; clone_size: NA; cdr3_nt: TGCGCCAGCAGCTCCGGACAGGGGAGCTCCTACGAGCAGTACTTC; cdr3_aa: CASSSGQGSSYEQYF
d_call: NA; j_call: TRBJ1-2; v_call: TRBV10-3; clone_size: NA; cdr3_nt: TGTGCCATCTTTGGGACCTATGGCTACACCTTC; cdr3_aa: CAIFGTYGYTF
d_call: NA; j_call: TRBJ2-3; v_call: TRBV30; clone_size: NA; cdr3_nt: TGTGCCTGGACTGGGGACAAGGTCTATTTT; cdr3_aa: CAWTGDKVYF
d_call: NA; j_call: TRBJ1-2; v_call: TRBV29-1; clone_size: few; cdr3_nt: TGCAGCGTTGAAGATAGCAGAGCTAACTATGGCTACACCTTC; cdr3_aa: CSVEDSRANYGYTF
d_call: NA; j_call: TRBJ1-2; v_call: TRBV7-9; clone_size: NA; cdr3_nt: TGTGCCAGCAGCTTGGGGACGAGTGGCTACACCTTC; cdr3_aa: CASSLGTSGYTF
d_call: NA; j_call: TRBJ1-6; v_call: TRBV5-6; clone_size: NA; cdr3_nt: TGTGCCAGCAGCTTGGACAGGGAGTCACCCCTCCACTTT; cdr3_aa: CASSLDRESPLHF